This TCR beta chain appears in the sequencing data of a study of blood T cell repertoires in COVID-19. About the study: Acute-phase and convalescent COVID-19 samples originated in the United States, Italy and Spain.

The length of the CDR3 is 14 residues. V shed 7 bases, J shed 3 bases, and the junction held 5 bases outside the gene matches. Germline V gene sequence: CDR1 LNHDA, CDR2 SQIVND (reference sequence). All exposed participants met a person with COVID-19 within 2 weeks before entering the study. Methods used by the authors: Amplification of reference gene primers provided the estimated nucleated cell counts. Sequencing used immunoSEQ multiplex PCR; TCRdb keeps in-frame clones, though not all of them. From that table come the V and J calls and clone size; the DNA was used to work out D and trimming. The table shows 200,000 to 250,000 clones, with roughly 89% occurring only once. By frequency in the sample, this clone is medium-sized.

Sequenced input: PBMCs or T cells enriched from blood (not recorded which). The rearrangement joins TRBV19 to TRBJ1-1, with 10 bases matching TRBD1. The receptor comes from a man younger than 45 who had been exposed to COVID-19. The CDR3 is CASKGTGAHTEAFF. Written as DNA, the CDR3 is TGTGCCAGTAAGGGGACAGGGGCTCACACTGAAGCTTTCTTT.